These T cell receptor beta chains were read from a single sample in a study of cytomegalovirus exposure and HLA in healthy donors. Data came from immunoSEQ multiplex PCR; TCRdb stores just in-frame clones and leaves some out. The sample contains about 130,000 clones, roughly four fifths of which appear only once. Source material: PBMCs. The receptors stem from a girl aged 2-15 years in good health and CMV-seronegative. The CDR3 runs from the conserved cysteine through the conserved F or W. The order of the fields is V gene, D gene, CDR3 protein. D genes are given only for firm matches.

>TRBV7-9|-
CASAGGVSSYNEQFF
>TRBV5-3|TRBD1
CARSPGRGQGTSYEQYF
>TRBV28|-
CASSILASYEQYF
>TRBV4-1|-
CASSQKWGVDATGAIYF
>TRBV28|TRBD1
CASSLDRTTRGETQYF
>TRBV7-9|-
CASSDRQNQETQYF
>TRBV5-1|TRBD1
CASSLAGGEAFF
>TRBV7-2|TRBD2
CASSYSGGAQNEQFF
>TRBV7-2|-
CASSLKYSSYEQYF
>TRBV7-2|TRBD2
CASSPAGWRYEQYF
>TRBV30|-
CAWSRSPGYTF
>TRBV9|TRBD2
CASSVGTSGGDTQYF
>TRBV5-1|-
CASSLGLLDIGYF
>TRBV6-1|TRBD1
CASSARGITYEQYF
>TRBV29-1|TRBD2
CSAGTSRDEQFF
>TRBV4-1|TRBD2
CASSQDSGLAASYNEQFF
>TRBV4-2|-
CASSQVESYEQYF
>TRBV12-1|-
CASSWNTSRDSQETQYF
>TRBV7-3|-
CASSFQMNTEAFF
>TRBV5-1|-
CASSLDHYNEQFF
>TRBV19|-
CASSSPQQGDYYGYTF
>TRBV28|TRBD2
CASSSLTSGSSYEQYF
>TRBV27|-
CASSFHRDNSPLHF
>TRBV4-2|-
CASSQGYGEVNEQFF
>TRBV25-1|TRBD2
CASSGVLAGGSDTQYF
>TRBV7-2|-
CASSLAMSYNEQFF
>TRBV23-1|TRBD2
CASMRAGRGTDTQYF
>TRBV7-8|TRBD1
CASSLVGQGALRAEAFF
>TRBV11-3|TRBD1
CASSRGQGTDTQYF
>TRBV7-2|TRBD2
CASSSPGLAGGRTETQYF
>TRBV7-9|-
CASSGAETYEQYF
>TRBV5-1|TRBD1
CASSLRDRGQDEQFF
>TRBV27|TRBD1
CASSLRTGVSPQHF
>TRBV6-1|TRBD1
CASSEGVGTGDEKLFF
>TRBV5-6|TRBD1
CASSWGTGRRTEAFF